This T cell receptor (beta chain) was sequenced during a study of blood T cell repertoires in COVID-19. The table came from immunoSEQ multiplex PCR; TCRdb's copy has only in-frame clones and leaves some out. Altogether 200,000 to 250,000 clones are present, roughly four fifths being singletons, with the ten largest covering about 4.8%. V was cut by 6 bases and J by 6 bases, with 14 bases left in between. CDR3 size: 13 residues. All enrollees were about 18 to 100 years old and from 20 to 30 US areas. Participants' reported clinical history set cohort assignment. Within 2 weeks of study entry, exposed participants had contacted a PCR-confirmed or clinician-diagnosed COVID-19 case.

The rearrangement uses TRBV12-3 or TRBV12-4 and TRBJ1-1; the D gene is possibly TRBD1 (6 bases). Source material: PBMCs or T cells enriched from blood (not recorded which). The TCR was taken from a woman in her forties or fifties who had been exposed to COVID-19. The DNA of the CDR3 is TGTGCCAGCAGCCCCAGGGGAGGGGCTGAAGCTTTCTTT. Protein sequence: CASSPRGGAEAFF.